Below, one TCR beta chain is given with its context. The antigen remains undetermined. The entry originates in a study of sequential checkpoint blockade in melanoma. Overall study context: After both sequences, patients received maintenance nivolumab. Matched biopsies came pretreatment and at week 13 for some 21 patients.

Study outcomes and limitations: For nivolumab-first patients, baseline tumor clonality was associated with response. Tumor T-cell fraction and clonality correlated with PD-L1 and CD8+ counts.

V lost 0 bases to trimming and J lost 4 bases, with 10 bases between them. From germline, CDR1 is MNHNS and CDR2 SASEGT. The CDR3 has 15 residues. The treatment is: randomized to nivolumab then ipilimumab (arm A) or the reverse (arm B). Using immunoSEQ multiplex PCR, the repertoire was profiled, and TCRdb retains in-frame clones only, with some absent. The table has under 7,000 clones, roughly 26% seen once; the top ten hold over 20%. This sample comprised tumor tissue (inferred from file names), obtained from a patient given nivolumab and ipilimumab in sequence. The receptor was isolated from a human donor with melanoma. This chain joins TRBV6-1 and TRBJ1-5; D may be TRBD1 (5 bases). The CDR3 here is CASSEALWGNQPQHF. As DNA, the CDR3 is TGTGCCAGCAGTGAAGCGTTATGGGGGAATCAGCCCCAGCATTTT.